This T cell receptor (beta chain) emerged from a study of blood T cell repertoires in COVID-19. Study at large: T cells, B-cell-depleted T cells, or PBMCs supplied cDNA or gDNA.

In the study's own analysis: Nucleated cell number was recorded as an estimate derived from reference gene primer amplification. The repertoire was sequenced with immunoSEQ multiplex PCR; TCRdb's copy has only in-frame clones and lacks some. V and J calls plus clone size are reproduced from that table; the DNA served to infer D and trimming. The data contain more than 80,000 clones, around three quarters of them seen just once; the ten biggest clones take up approximately 25%. This TCR came from a woman aged 55-75 years in a cohort sampled during active or convalescent COVID-19. The material sequenced was peripheral blood.

The CDR3 DNA sequence: TGTGCCAGTAGTATAGTTATTAGCGGGGGGATCGGCTACAATGAGCAGTTCTTC. Amino acids: CASSIVISGGIGYNEQFF. The chain recombines TRBV19 with TRBJ2-1, with 10 bases that match TRBD2. The CDR3 is made up of 18 amino acids. Germline V gives CDR1 LNHDA, CDR2 SQIVND (reference sequence). With V trimmed by 1 base and J by 3 bases, 9 bases remained unmatched.